Shown below are 19 T cell receptor beta chains from a single sample sequenced in a study of beta chain features in type 1 diabetes. The study reverse transcribed the entire isolated RNA, so it sequenced expressed TCRB transcripts. Measured with immunoSEQ multiplex PCR; TCRdb has only the in-frame clones, and not every one. The sample contains 60,000 to 75,000 clones, about three fifths of which appear only once. Sequencing used Tregs from blood. The receptor set was obtained from a woman younger than 30 in good health.

The V call is TRBV21-1, the J call TRBJ2-5; the table's TRBD1 call for D was not verified on the DNA. TRBV21-1 is a pseudogene locus. CDR3 length: 13 amino acids. CDR3 coding DNA: TGTGCCAGCATAAGGGGATGGCAAGAGACCCAGTACTTC. Translated: CASIRGWQETQYF.

This chain links TRBV6-6 with TRBJ2-2; TRBD1 might be the D (6 bases). This CDR3 comprises 14 residues. Trimming shortened V by 4 bases and J by 3 bases, and 9 bases separated the two germline ends. CDR1 MNHNY and CDR2 SVGAGI come from the germline V gene (reference sequence). CDR3 residues: CASSSDSYTGELFF. In nucleotides, the CDR3 is TGTGCCAGCAGTTCGGACAGTTACACCGGGGAGCTGTTTTTT.

Here the CDR3 reads CASSPRQARTEAFF. As DNA, the CDR3 is TGTGCCAGCAGCCCCCGACAGGCGAGGACTGAAGCTTTCTTT. The chain employs TRBV14 and TRBJ1-1, with a possible D match to TRBD1 (6 bases). Germline assignment: CDR1 SGHDN and CDR2 FVKESK. Between the trimmed V and J ends, which lost 4 bases and 5 bases, there was a span of 14 bases. The CDR3 spans 14 residues.

The gene calls are TRBV18 and TRBJ2-7; the D gene is possibly TRBD1 (5 bases). Trimming shortened V by 6 bases and J by 0 bases, and 15 bases separated the two germline ends. Germline lookup yields CDR1 KGHSH and CDR2 LQKENI. This CDR3 has 15 residues. CDR3 sequence (DNA): TGTGCCAGCTCCCCAGACAGCTTTAGCTCCTACGAGCAGTACTTC. Encoded protein: CASSPDSFSSYEQYF.

This chain uses TRBV18 with TRBJ1-6, with TRBD1 identical over 10 bases. Per germline, CDR1 KGHSH and CDR2 LQKENI. J lost 9 bases, V lost 5 bases, and 7 bases had no gene match. This CDR3 has 15 amino acids. CDR3 sequence: CASSSRTGGASPLHF. CDR3 DNA: TGTGCCAGCTCATCTCGGACAGGGGGTGCTTCACCCCTCCACTTT.

The chain recombines TRBV29-1 with TRBJ1-1, with a tentative D call TRBD1 (5 bases). Trimming removed 5 bases from V and 4 bases from J, with 8 bases in between. Germline-derived CDR1 and CDR2 are SQVTM and ANQGSEA. CDR3 length: 11 amino acids. CDR3 sequence: CSVRGGTEAFF. The CDR3 bases are TGCAGCGTTAGGGGAGGCACTGAAGCTTTCTTT.

The chain is built from TRBV5-4 and TRBJ2-6; D is perhaps TRBD2 (6 bases). The V gene lost 3 bases and the J gene lost 2 bases, with 12 bases spanning the gap. Germline assignment: CDR1 SGHNT and CDR2 YYREEE (reference sequence). The CDR3 runs 16 residues. The CDR3 DNA follows: TGTGCCAGCAGCTGGGGAGGAGGGGCTGGGGCCAACGTCCTGACTTTC. Protein sequence: CASSWGGGAGANVLTF.

This clone showed up just once. This chain joins TRBV14 and TRBJ2-7; 7 nucleotides align to TRBD2. V trimming: 4 bases; J trimming: 6 bases; junction bases outside the gene matches: 15. CDR1 and CDR2 from the germline V gene are SGHDN and FVKESK. There are 16 residues in the CDR3. The CDR3 DNA sequence: TGTGCCAGCAGCCGACTTCGTGGCGCGGGAGAGGCCGAGCAGTACTTC. This sequence encodes CASSRLRGAGEAEQYF.

The CDR3 DNA reads as TGTGCCAGCAGCTTGTCGGCCCGAGGAGGCACTGAAGCTTTCTTT. Translated: CASSLSARGGTEAFF. V gene TRBV5-4 combines with J gene TRBJ1-1; D call uncertain. This CDR3 comprises 15 residues. V was shortened by 1 base and J by 4 bases, with 14 bases between the two germline ends. The germline V gene encodes CDR1 SGHNT and CDR2 YYREEE (reference sequence).

The V and J genes are TRBV2 and TRBJ2-1; 10 bases fit TRBD2. CDR1 is SNHLY, CDR2 FYNNEI, per germline. The CDR3 loop spans 15 amino acids. The V segment lost 5 bases and the J segment 2 bases; nucleotides outside the gene matches: 3. The CDR3: CASSIAGGTYNEQFF. The CDR3 bases are TGTGCCAGCAGTATAGCGGGGGGCACCTACAATGAGCAGTTCTTC.

This clone was seen only a few times. The CDR3 sequence is CASSPSPNEQFF. As DNA, the CDR3 is TGTGCCAGCAGCCCTTCCCCGAATGAGCAGTTCTTC. The chain couples TRBV11-2 to TRBJ2-1; D is unresolved. V was shortened by 5 bases and J by 7 bases, with 9 bases between the two germline ends. Per the germline V gene, CDR1 is SGHAT and CDR2 is FQNNGV. The CDR3 sequence is 12 residues long. The whole variable domain, remainder taken from reference TRBV11-2 and TRBJ2-1, is EAGVAQSPRYKIIEKRQSVAFWCNPISGHATLYWYQQILGQGPKLLIQFQNNGVVDDSQLPKDRFSAERLKGVDSTLKIQPAKLEDSAVYLCASSPSPNEQFFGPGTRLTVL.

This clone has just one count. The chain uses TRBV5-1 and TRBJ1-2, with TRBD1 matching over 9 bases. Germline lookup yields CDR1 SGHRS and CDR2 YFSETQ. V lost 5 bases to trimming and J lost 7 bases; unmatched junction nucleotides: 6. The length of the CDR3 is 13 residues. CDR3 sequence (DNA): TGCGCCAGCAGTACGACAGGGGGAAGTGGCTACACCTTC. Its translation: CASSTTGGSGYTF. Drawing the rest from reference TRBV5-1 and TRBJ1-2, the complete variable domain is KAGVTQTPRYLIKTRGQQVTLSCSPISGHRSVSWYQQTPGQGLQFLFEYFSETQRNKGNFPGRFSGRQFSNSRSEMNVSTLELGDSALYLCASSTTGGSGYTFGSGTRLTVV.

The chain joins TRBV19 to TRBJ2-7; 9 bases fit TRBD2. Germline trimming cut 6 bases from V and 3 bases from J; bases unmatched to any gene: 12. This CDR3 has 16 residues. Per the germline V gene, CDR1 is LNHDA and CDR2 is SQIVND (reference sequence). The CDR3 DNA reads TGTGCCAGTAGGGCCGGGGAAGCGGGAGGAGGCTACGAGCAGTACTTC. This codes for CASRAGEAGGGYEQYF.

CDR3 sequence reads: CASSPGYGYTF. For the CDR3, the DNA is TGTGCCAGCAGCCCCGGCTATGGCTACACCTTC. J is TRBJ1-2 and V is TRBV5-6, with unresolved D. V lost 4 bases, J lost 4 bases, and 5 bases lay in between. The germline V gene has CDR1 SGHDT and CDR2 YYEEEE. The CDR3 has 11 residues.

V usage is TRBV5-5 and J usage is TRBJ2-7, with 14 positions matching TRBD2. The ends lost 3 bases at V and 3 bases at J; junction bases unmatched: 5. Germline CDR1 reads SGHKS; CDR2 reads YYEKEE (reference sequence). There are 16 residues in the CDR3. The CDR3 loop is CASSWGTSGRVYEQYF. The CDR3 DNA reads as TGTGCCAGCAGCTGGGGGACTAGCGGGAGAGTCTACGAGCAGTACTTC. Variable domain in full (rest from reference TRBV5-5 and TRBJ2-7): DAGVTQSPTHLIKTRGQQVTLRCSPISGHKSVSWYQQVLGQGPQFIFQYYEKEERGRGNFPDRFSARQFPNYSSELNVNALLLGDSALYLCASSWGTSGRVYEQYFGPGTRLTVT.

V is TRBV9 and J is TRBJ2-5; 10 positions agree with TRBD2. The CDR3 covers 16 residues. The V gene end was trimmed by 4 bases and the J gene end by 1 base; junction bases not matched to a gene: 7. The germline V gene encodes CDR1 SGDLS and CDR2 YYNGEE. CDR3 sequence (DNA): TGTGCCAGCAGCCCTCGGGTAGCGGGGGGCCAAGAGACCCAGTACTTC. Its translation is CASSPRVAGGQETQYF.

The chain uses TRBV30 and TRBJ1-6; no definite D call. Germline V gene lookup returns CDR1 GTSNPN and CDR2 SVGIG (reference sequence). Trimming cost V 3 bases and J 7 bases, with 10 bases left between them. The CDR3 has 13 residues. CDR3 DNA sequence: TGTGCCTGGAGGCTCGGCGGAAATTCACCCCTCCACTTT. It yields the protein CAWRLGGNSPLHF.

This clone was counted only a few times. The V gene is TRBV30, the J gene TRBJ2-6; a weak D match, TRBD2 (6 bases). The CDR3 consists of 18 residues. Germline CDR1 is GTSNPN and CDR2 is SVGIG (reference sequence). V was cut by 3 bases and J by 1 base, with 19 bases left in between. As DNA, the CDR3 is TGTGCCTGGAGGGGGCGGCGGGGAGATGATTCTGGGGCCAACGTCCTGACTTTC. Its translation: CAWRGRRGDDSGANVLTF.

This sequence joins TRBV19 and TRBJ2-4; D is perhaps TRBD2 (7 bases). Trimming pared 7 bases from V and 7 bases from J, leaving 14 bases between. CDR1 and CDR2 (germline): LNHDA, SQIVND (reference sequence). The CDR3 contains 13 residues. The CDR3 sequence is CASNGGAGNIQYF. The CDR3 DNA sequence: TGTGCCAGTAATGGGGGGGCCGGGAACATTCAGTACTTC.